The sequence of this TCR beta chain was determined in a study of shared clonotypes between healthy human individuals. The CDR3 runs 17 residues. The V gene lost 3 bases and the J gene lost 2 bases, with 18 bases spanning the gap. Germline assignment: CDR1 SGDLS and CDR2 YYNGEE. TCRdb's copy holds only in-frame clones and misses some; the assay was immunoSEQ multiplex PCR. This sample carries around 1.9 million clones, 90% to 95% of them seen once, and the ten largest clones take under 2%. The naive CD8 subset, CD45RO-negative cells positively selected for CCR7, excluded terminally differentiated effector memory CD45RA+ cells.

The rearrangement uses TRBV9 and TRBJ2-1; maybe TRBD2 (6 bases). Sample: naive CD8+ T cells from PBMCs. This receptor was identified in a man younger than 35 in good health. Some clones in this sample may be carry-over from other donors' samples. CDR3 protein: CASSGRRGSLTYNEQFF. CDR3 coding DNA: TGTGCCAGCAGCGGACGGCGGGGAAGCCTGACCTACAATGAGCAGTTCTTC.